The following is a TCR beta chain sequence with its context. Its antigen is not known. This sample is part of a study of CD8+ T cells in alopecia areata. Study outcomes and limitations: Significant decreases in scalp clonality and expanded CD8+ clones followed tofacitinib treatment.

Reverse transcribed after extraction, RNA yielded cDNA as the sequencing template. Produced via immunoSEQ multiplex PCR; TCRdb's table is partial and in-frame only. The sample records around 100,000 clones, roughly 47% being singletons. Treatment in this sample: oral pan-JAK inhibitor, 5-10 mg twice daily. Peripheral blood, together with lesional scalp punch biopsies, was collected from alopecia areata patients. CDR1 and CDR2 from the germline V gene are SGHRS and YFSETQ. Trimming stripped 3 bases from V and 5 bases from J, with 7 bases between. The CDR3 contains 12 residues. The rearrangement joins TRBV5-1 to TRBJ2-3, with D possibly TRBD2 on 5 matching bases. This clonotype was sampled from a human donor with alopecia areata. This specimen was CD8+ T cells sorted from blood, taken at week 24, from a patient treated with tofacitinib. The CDR3 reads CASSYSGDTQYF. The DNA of the CDR3 is TGCGCCAGCAGCTACAGCGGAGATACGCAGTATTTT.